This T cell receptor (beta chain) was sequenced in a study of T cell responses to AZD1222 COVID-19 vaccine. Study findings and constraints: At baseline, seropositivity was found in only 5 to 7 AZD1222 recipients. Donors were largely white British and mainly female; clonal diversity was possibly underestimated. In the spike-specific TCR repertoire, nearly half reportedly target unmutated variant regions. Across spike, vaccine-associated CD4 TCRs were found, dominant at 160-218 and 743-854.

Sequenced by immunoSEQ multiplex PCR; TCRdb stores in-frame clones only, minus some. The data hold 100,000 to 120,000 clones, with 82% observed a single time. V was shortened by 1 base and J by 0 bases, with 7 bases between the two germline ends. CDR3 length: 15 amino acids. In germline, CDR1 is SGHTA, CDR2 FQGNSA. With respect to this clone: The antigen is undetermined.

The material was peripheral blood, obtained on day 0 of AZD1222 vaccination. The sequence was collected from an adult in good health. This chain uses TRBV7-2 with TRBJ1-3; D remains ambiguous. This chain's CDR3 is CASSLDSGSGNTIYF. CDR3 DNA: TGTGCCAGCAGCTTAGATTCGGGCTCTGGAAACACCATATATTTT. Full variable domain (outside the CDR3, taken from reference TRBV7-2 and TRBJ1-3): GAGVSQSPSNKVTEKGKDVELRCDPISGHTALYWYRQSLGQGLEFLIYFQGNSAPDKSGLPSDRFSAERTGGSVSTLTIQRTQQEDSAVYLCASSLDSGSGNTIYFGEGSWLTVV.